A single T cell receptor (beta chain) is shown here with its context. Its antigen remains unknown. This sample was included in a study of T cell responses to AZD1222 COVID-19 vaccine. Overall study: Second-dose intervals near 4 or 12 weeks were combined. General study results and limits: The donors showed a predominance of white British ancestry and of females, with possible underestimation of clonal diversity. Spike-specific TCR depth and breadth grew after two AZD1222 doses. Just six AZD1222 recipients tested seropositive at baseline.

CDR1 and CDR2 (germline): SGHTS, YDEGEE. V was clipped by 8 bases and J by 6 bases; unmatched bases: 10. This CDR3 has 13 residues. Produced via immunoSEQ multiplex PCR; TCRdb's table is partial and in-frame only. This sample has 110,000 to 150,000 clones, with around 89% found just once. V and J are TRBV5-8 and TRBJ2-5; TRBD1 matches 7 bases. The TCR originated in an adult in good health. The sequenced sample was peripheral blood, obtained on day 0 of AZD1222 vaccination. The CDR3 region has the DNA TGTGCCAGTCGTTCGACAGGGCCCAAGACCCAGTACTTC. Its protein is CASRSTGPKTQYF.